What follows are 20 T cell receptor beta chains derived from one specimen sequenced in a study of CD8 T cells in ankylosing spondylitis (dated by TCRdb to 2017 to 2019). The antigens these receptors bind are not known. The study at large found these results: A TCR beta motif made up of seven or eight highly homologous amino acid variants appeared to be characteristic of blood from ankylosing spondylitis patients.

Preparation of the library involved 5' RACE. TCRdb names Illumina HiSeq 2500 as the instrument used. Using fastp trimming at Q25 and MiXCR clonotype assembly, TCRdb reanalyzed the public sequencing data and kept in-frame beta chains. A single entry per CDR3 protein holds the most common genes and DNA from its merged rows. The sample table lists around 770,000 distinct CDR3 sequences, over 15% of them with a count of one. About 20% of the sample is held by the ten biggest clonotypes. Sequenced input: blood, either unsorted or a sorted T cell fraction (not recorded which). These receptors all come from a male donor with ankylosing spondylitis.

The gene calls are TRBV20-1 and TRBJ1-6, with 8 bases aligning to TRBD1. Germline loops: CDR1 DFQATT, CDR2 SNEGSKA (reference sequence). The CDR3 contains 14 residues. The junction had 7 bases not matched to a gene; V was cut back by 3 bases and J by 9 bases. The CDR3 nucleotides read TGCAGTGCTAGGGCCGGACAGGGAGGTTCACCCCTCCACTTT. Encoded protein: CSARAGQGGSPLHF.

This clonotype was found a few times. The CDR3 reads CASSVDRDGYTF. The CDR3 nucleotides are TGTGCCAGCAGCGTAGACCGGGATGGCTACACCTTC. The chain employs TRBV9 and TRBJ1-2; unclear D gene. Trimming left V 0 bases short and J 6 bases short, with 6 bases between. The germline gives CDR1 SGDLS, CDR2 YYNGEE. CDR3 length: 12 amino acids.

The rearrangement joins TRBV7-2 to TRBJ1-2; D call uncertain. V was pared by 3 bases and J by 2 bases, with 10 bases between. The CDR3 extends over 14 amino acids. Germline V gene data show CDR1 as SGHTA and CDR2 as FQGNSA. The CDR3 bases are TGTGCCAGCAGCTTGGGTCCGACAAACTATGGCTACACCTTC. This codes for CASSLGPTNYGYTF. The whole variable domain, filled in from reference TRBV7-2 and TRBJ1-2, reads GAGVSQSPSNKVTEKGKDVELRCDPISGHTALYWYRQSLGQGLEFLIYFQGNSAPDKSGLPSDRFSAERTGGSVSTLTIQRTQQEDSAVYLCASSLGPTNYGYTFGSGTRLTVV.

The V and J genes are TRBV6-5 and TRBJ1-2; perhaps TRBD1 as D (5 bases). The CDR3 totals 12 residues. Germline CDR1 is MNHEY and CDR2 is SVGAGI. CDR3 region: CDRGRANYGYTF. The CDR3, as DNA: TGTGATCGTGGCAGGGCTAACTATGGCTACACCTTC.

This clonotype was picked up many times. The V call is TRBV20-1, the J call TRBJ2-3, with TRBD2 identical over 9 bases. Per germline, CDR1 DFQATT and CDR2 SNEGSKA (reference sequence). Trimming cost V 0 bases and J 2 bases; bases outside gene matches: 12. This CDR3 is 18 amino acids long. The DNA for the CDR3 is TGCAGTGCTAGAGATACCAGCGGGAGGAGGTTATTCACAGATACGCAGTATTTT. Translation gives CSARDTSGRRLFTDTQYF.

The CDR3 protein is CASSVAWQGEQFF. The CDR3 nucleotides read TGTGCCAGCAGCGTAGCTTGGCAGGGGGAGCAGTTCTTC. This chain links TRBV9 with TRBJ2-1, with a possible D match to TRBD1 (6 bases). CDR1 SGDLS and CDR2 YYNGEE come from the germline V gene. This CDR3 has 13 residues. V shed 0 bases and J shed 10 bases, with 11 bases lying between them.

V gene TRBV6-5 combines with J gene TRBJ2-3; D gene ambiguous. There are 16 residues in the CDR3. CDR1 and CDR2 from the germline V gene are MNHEY and SVGAGI. V was clipped by 1 base and J by 0 bases, with 11 bases between them. The CDR3 sequence is CASSYFLAGSTDTQYF. Written as DNA, the CDR3 is TGTGCCAGCAGTTACTTCTTGGCCGGGAGCACAGATACGCAGTATTTT.

The sample holds many counts of this clonotype. The gene calls are TRBV4-1 and TRBJ2-7; 9 bases fit TRBD1. The trim removed 4 bases at V and 6 bases at J, leaving 4 bases unmatched. Germline V gives CDR1 MGHRA, CDR2 YSYEKL. The CDR3 contains 13 residues. CDR3: CASSPGQGSEQYF. DNA of the CDR3: TGCGCCAGCAGCCCGGGACAGGGCTCCGAGCAGTACTTC.

DNA for the CDR3: TGTGCCAGCAGTTACCAACTAGCGGGCACAGATACGCAGTATTTT. Translation: CASSYQLAGTDTQYF. This chain uses TRBV27 with TRBJ2-3; 8 bases agree with TRBD2. V was clipped by 4 bases and J by 1 base; unmatched bases: 4. This CDR3 is 15 amino acids long. Germline V gives CDR1 MNHEY, CDR2 SMNVEV (reference sequence).

V and J are TRBV6-1 and TRBJ2-5, with 8 bases identical to TRBD1. Germline CDR1 and CDR2: MNHNS and SASEGT. The CDR3 is 16 amino acids. Trimming cost V 6 bases and J 1 base; bases outside gene matches: 10. CDR3 residues: CASSPMDRAVQETQYF. CDR3 bases: TGTGCCAGCAGCCCCATGGACAGGGCTGTCCAAGAGACCCAGTACTTC.

The genes are TRBV4-1 and TRBJ1-4; D remains ambiguous. CDR1 MGHRA and CDR2 YSYEKL come from the germline V gene. With 4 bases removed from V and 8 bases from J, the gap between germline ends came to 11 bases. The CDR3 sequence is 13 residues long. CDR3 loop: CASSLGPTEKLFF. The CDR3 coding sequence is TGCGCCAGCAGCCTCGGCCCGACCGAAAAACTGTTTTTT.

Concerning this clonotype itself: At one boundary the junction diverges from the germline segment, which might be a read error. This rearrangement joins TRBV5-1 to TRBJ2-7; 7 bases are a match to TRBD1. The CDR3 is made up of 12 amino acids. Per the germline V gene, CDR1 is SGHRS and CDR2 is YFSETQ. CDR3 DNA sequence: TGCGCCAGCAGCTTAAGACAGGGCGACCAGTTTTTC. Residues: CASSLRQGDQFF.

This chain uses TRBV20-1 with TRBJ2-3, with D perhaps matching TRBD2 (6 bases). The CDR3 length is 14 residues. Germline-derived CDR1 and CDR2 are DFQATT and SNEGSKA (reference sequence). With 7 bases removed from V and 0 bases from J, the gap between germline ends came to 14 bases. The DNA for the CDR3 is TGCAGTGTCAATAGCGGAGCCAGCACAGATACGCAGTATTTT. Translated: CSVNSGASTDTQYF.

The V gene is TRBV5-6, the J gene TRBJ2-7; TRBD1 agrees at 8 bases. Trimming removed 7 bases from V and 3 bases from J; junction bases left unmatched: 6. Looked up from germline, CDR1 is SGHDT and CDR2 is YYEEEE. This CDR3 comprises 13 residues. CDR3 bases: TGTGCCAGCGCTCGGGACAGGTTCTACGAGCAGTACTTC. Translated, it gives CASARDRFYEQYF.

This chain links TRBV28 with TRBJ1-2, with 8 bases that match TRBD1. Germline assignment: CDR1 MDHEN and CDR2 SYDVKM. This CDR3 comprises 16 residues. J was trimmed by 6 bases and V by 2 bases; bases with no gene match: 11. CDR3 region: CASSLAGDRGGNGYTF. The CDR3 DNA reads TGTGCCAGCAGTTTAGCCGGTGACAGGGGAGGGAATGGCTACACCTTC.

The genes are TRBV6-2 or TRBV6-3 and TRBJ1-2, with D hard to call. CDR1 and CDR2 (germline): MNHEY, SVGEGT. CDR3 size: 14 residues. With 4 bases removed from V and 0 bases from J, the gap between germline ends came to 9 bases. In DNA, the CDR3 is TGTGCCAGCAGTTCGGCCGGGCCTAACTATGGCTACACCTTC. This codes for CASSSAGPNYGYTF.

This clonotype was observed a few times. The chain links TRBV5-1 to TRBJ2-3; D not resolved. The CDR3 extends over 13 amino acids. Germline CDR1 reads SGHRS; CDR2 reads YFSETQ. V lost 4 bases, J lost 2 bases, and 8 bases lay in between. CDR3 in amino acids: CASSVAVTDTQYF. DNA of the CDR3: TGCGCCAGCAGCGTAGCTGTCACAGATACGCAGTATTTT.

The V call is TRBV12-3 or TRBV12-4, the J call TRBJ2-1; 8 nucleotides line up with TRBD1. V was pared by 1 base and J by 8 bases, with 7 bases of the junction left unmatched. This CDR3 has 15 residues. DNA for the CDR3: TGTGCCAGCAGTTTAGTCCCAGGGGGCGGTTATGAGCAGTTCTTC. It codes for CASSLVPGGGYEQFF.

This clonotype occurred a few times. The J gene is TRBJ1-2, the V gene TRBV5-5; D is possibly TRBD1 (5 bases). Per the germline V gene, CDR1 is SGHKS and CDR2 is YYEKEE (reference sequence). The CDR3 is 14 amino acids. V gave up 0 bases and J gave up 0 bases, with 6 bases separating them. In DNA form, the CDR3 reads TGTGCCAGCAGCTTGGGACAGCCTAACTATGGCTACACCTTC. It encodes CASSLGQPNYGYTF.

This clonotype has more than one count but fewer than ten. The rearrangement links TRBV29-1 to TRBJ2-5; D is unresolved. The CDR3 extends over 15 amino acids. The ends were cut back, 6 bases at V and 0 bases at J, with 17 bases in the middle. Germline V gene lookup returns CDR1 SQVTM and CDR2 ANQGSEA. CDR3 coding DNA: TGCAGCGTCGGGCTGGAAAGGTGGGACCAAGAGACCCAGTACTTC. This gives the protein CSVGLERWDQETQYF. The whole variable domain, filled in from reference TRBV29-1 and TRBJ2-5, reads SAVISQKPSRDICQRGTSLTIQCQVDSQVTMMFWYRQQPGQSLTLIATANQGSEATYESGFVIDKFPISRPNLTFSTLTVSNMSPEDSSIYLCSVGLERWDQETQYFGPGTRLLVL.